This T cell receptor (beta chain) originates from a study of cytomegalovirus exposure and HLA in healthy donors (dated by TCRdb to about 2017). Turning to the overall study: An earlier analysis of 587 of the donors reported 276 Gb of sequence data and 95 million to 130 million unique TCR beta sequences obtained from around 180 million T cells. High-throughput TCR immunosequencing, statistical association of individual TCRs with disease status, and machine learning were combined to predict cytomegalovirus infection status. A later genetic analysis used genome-wide SNP genotypes for 398 of the 666 donors, treating that subset as a discovery cohort. Rather than using new phenotypic data, the later analysis identified candidate immune exposures from TCR beta sequences and from how often those sequences occurred across donors. Typing coverage differed by locus: A, B, C, DRB1 and DQB1 were typed in about 629-640 donors, DQA1 in 500 to 550, DPA1 in 600 to 610, and DPB1 in 472. Several DR-DQ haplotypes were handled as single units for association and clustering because linkage in the cohort was strong. Donor age, sex, ethnicity and CMV serostatus were collected together with the repertoire data. HLA typing included class I and class II loci at four-digit resolution. To study patterns of TCR occurrence, a later analysis re-analyzed previously published TCR beta repertoires from 666 donors and added high-resolution HLA genotyping. The study used immunosequencing to profile the T cell repertoires of hundreds of subjects and linked those repertoires to cytomegalovirus serostatus. On average, around 200,000 unique TCR beta nucleotide sequences were sequenced per donor among about 400 genotyped donors of the cohort, with around 19% of those sequences being non-productive. Of the 300 to 450 genotyped donors, 81% were placed in the genetic ancestry cluster associated with self-reported Caucasian donors. The study was designed to test whether signatures of past pathogen exposure could be identified by cataloging public T cell receptors. Approximately 300 gigabases of sequencing data and roughly 90 million unique TCR sequences were included in an early release covering around 650 HLA-typed donors. A separate validation cohort of over 95 different subjects was used in addition to the roughly 670-subject first cohort. All discovery cohort repertoires had been generated on a single sequencing platform. To decide whether each TCR beta V gene segment behaved as functional or pseudogenic, an earlier analysis of approximately 620 of the donors relied on high-throughput TCR beta sequencing.

In the case of this clone: The clone's antigen remains unknown. The record has no base qualities; no much larger clone is one base away.

Trimming takes 7 bases from V and 3 bases from J, and the germline ends sit 10 bases apart. As encoded in the germline V gene (reference sequence), CDR1 is WNHNN while CDR2 is SYGVQD. Reading from cysteine to phenylalanine, the CDR3 counts 13 amino acids. CDR3 DNA is the only sequence kept; it has 39 bases, read in frame from the first base. The library was generated by the immunoSEQ multiplex PCR assay. For the multiplex PCR, a mixture combining 60 forward primers for TCR Vbeta segments and 13 reverse primers for TCR Jbeta segments was used. The CDR3 region of rearranged TCR beta genes was amplified from genomic DNA by a multiplex PCR assay. On the Illumina HiSeq System, the amplified TCR beta libraries were sequenced as 87-base-pair reads. The authors' pipeline ran thus. Across the 600 to 700 repertoires, a later analysis counted roughly 77 million unique TCR beta chains, some 11 million of which were shared by at least two donors. A nearest-neighbor algorithm error-corrected the raw reads and collapsed the reads into unique sequences, merging closely related sequences to remove PCR and sequencing errors. V, D and J gene segments were assigned by aligning CDR3 sequences to IMGT reference sequences. For a sequence to be retained, a match of at least six nucleotides to both a V gene segment and a J gene segment was required. A rearrangement counted as productive if the CDR3 had no stop codons and remained in frame with V and J, and every other rearrangement counted as non-productive. Following IMGT convention, CDR3 was defined as the stretch from the second conserved V-encoded cysteine to the conserved J-encoded phenylalanine. In an earlier analysis of roughly 610 of the donors, sequences lacking an unambiguous match to a single V gene segment were excluded. In an earlier analysis of around 600 of the donors, V segments were called functional above 56.7% productive rearrangements and were called segregating when the between-donor standard deviation exceeded 5%. A statistical classification framework was built to diagnose cytomegalovirus status from the catalog of TCR beta chain sequences. In a later analysis, V and J genes were assigned by comparing TCR nucleotide sequences against IMGT/GENE-DB human TR gene sequences. In a later analysis, CDR3 sequences and most-parsimonious VDJ recombination scenarios were assigned using the TCRdist pipeline. A later analysis defined each TCR beta chain by its CDR3 amino acid sequence plus V-gene family, and excluded reads lacking a unique V-gene family. A later analysis removed 600 or so highly shared, low-generation-probability nucleotide sequences to deal with suspected cross-contamination and a sequencing artifact. In a later analysis, a clonal expansion index was calculated for each public chain from normalized within-repertoire ranks of inferred template counts. A later analysis computed generation probabilities with a VDJ recombination model fitted to out-of-frame rearrangements, and checked the results against IGoR. Hypergeometric tests were used in a later analysis to score TCR-TCR, TCR-HLA and TCR-CMV co-occurrence, with a repertoire-size bias correction applied to the TCR pairs. In a later analysis, false discovery rates were estimated by permuting HLA or CMV assignments 20 times. In a later analysis, co-occurring TCRs were grouped using DBSCAN, with TCRdist sequence similarity added in when clustering inside HLA-allele-positive subsets. Co-occurrence clustering excluded repertoires with fewer than 30,000 or more than 120,000 public chains, plus five with anomalous nucleotide sharing. This is the immuneACCESS table as TCRdb keeps it, with only in-frame sequences that have V and J called. A part of the clones is gone; compared with another copy, unresolved V genes explain less than half, and the rest is unexplained. V, J and clone size were drawn from that table, and D and trimming were deduced from the DNA. Recorded for this sample are under 120,000 clones; 50% to 70% of them occurred a single time. The leading ten clones occupy less than 4.5% of the sample.

What the study reported, not specific to this receptor: In a later analysis, HLA-associated TCR beta chains showed more clonal expansion and lower generation probabilities than non-associated chains that were equally common. In an earlier analysis of 450 to 750 of the donors, most TCR beta V segments appeared in productive rearrangements about 87% or about 30% of the time, broadly matching IMGT annotations. The only immune exposure information available for the cohort was CMV serostatus. The sequencing pipeline was judged likely to have produced a cluster of highly shared sequence variants as a technical artifact. Linkage disequilibrium might explain the correlated functional status among segregating V segments, but an unknown experimental factor could not be excluded. Cytomegalovirus status was reported to be diagnosed by the classifier with high specificity and sensitivity in both the original and validation cohorts. The authors suggested that the approach could potentially be extended to other disease states and immunological phenotypes. Most TCR sequences were observed very rarely across donors, whereas some public TCRs were present in many individuals. This cohort had only TCR beta chains sequenced, and the lack of alpha or paired-chain data limited which features could be detected. A later analysis reported that several top co-occurrence clusters appeared linked to parvovirus B19, influenza, CMV and Epstein-Barr virus. When HLA alleles, especially DR and DQ, strongly co-occurred, attributing TCR associations to individual alleles was difficult. Because counts were too low, about 15 rarely observed V segments, including chromosome 9 orphons, were left out of the earlier analysis of approximately 580 of the donors. A later analysis found that TCR association rates varied across HLA loci, with DRB1 alleles showing the most associated TCRs and HLA-C alleles the fewest. According to a later analysis, most CMV-associated TCR beta chains appeared to be HLA-restricted, and the HLA associations seemed to be driven largely by CMV exposure. The study listed 164 TCR beta chains as associated with cytomegalovirus. Because HLA typing was missing for some donors at each locus, association tests included only the typed subset. Some IMGT-functional V segments, including TRBV6-2 and TRBV6-3, could not be distinguished by the 87-base-pair reads and were therefore excluded. A further reported finding was that TCR beta sequences accurately predicted the HLA-A and HLA-B alleles for most subjects in the first cohort. An association between a missense DCLRE1C variant and V-gene and J-gene trimming of TCR beta chains was found in a later genetic analysis and replicated in an independent cohort. Roughly uniform sequencing depth across donors was assumed in presence/absence analyses, although this assumption may not hold. A few of the identified cytomegalovirus-associated TCR beta chains were confirmed in vitro to be specific for cytomegalovirus antigens. At a false discovery rate of 0.05, a later analysis linked under 20,000 TCR beta sequences to specific HLA alleles. In a later genetic analysis, fewer N-insertions in productive TCRs were reported among donors in an Asian-associated ancestry cluster than the roughly 700-donor mean.

The cohort was made up of about 610 healthy bone marrow donors. Cohort members were all nominally healthy when sampled, although unrecorded immune exposures were likely present. The donor tested CMV seropositive, placing the donor among the 289 seropositive members of the cohort. Each donor provided a peripheral blood sample, and peripheral blood mononuclear cells were used for TCR beta sequencing. The Qiagen DNeasy Blood Extraction Kit was used to extract genomic DNA from the blood cell samples. The sequencing sample was made of PBMCs. The TCR comes from a man younger than 45 in good health and CMV-seropositive. This receptor chain uses TRBV10-1 and TRBJ1-5, and possibly TRBD1, on 6 matching bases. CDR3 region: CASITGNNQPQHF. The bases read TGCGCCAGCATCACAGGGAACAATCAGCCCCAGCATTTT.